This passage covers 10 T cell receptor beta chains from one sample sequenced in a study of cytomegalovirus exposure and HLA in healthy donors. Primers: 60 Vbeta forward and 13 Jbeta reverse. Repertoires were generated with immunoSEQ multiplex PCR, while TCRdb's copy carries only in-frame clones and drops some. The sample includes some 170,000 clones, 70% to 85% of them seen just once. Source material: PBMCs. The receptors derive from a human donor in good health.

The J gene is TRBJ1-6, the V gene TRBV6-1; 8 positions match TRBD1. The germline gives CDR1 MNHNS, CDR2 SASEGT. Unmatched junction bases numbered 8, after V lost 3 bases and J lost 7 bases. CDR3 length: 16 residues. The CDR3 DNA reads TGTGCCAGCAGTGAGTGGCAGGGGGCTTTGAATTCACCCCTCCACTTT. It is translated as CASSEWQGALNSPLHF.

This chain links TRBV15 with TRBJ1-3; D unclear. This CDR3 spans 15 amino acids. Germline V gene lookup returns CDR1 LNHNV and CDR2 YYDKDF (reference sequence). V lost 1 base and J lost 0, with 7 bases in between. The CDR3 bases are TGTGCCACCAGCAGAGTTGAGAACTCTGGAAACACCATATATTTT. It specifies CATSRVENSGNTIYF.

The J gene is TRBJ1-1, the V gene TRBV18; 7 nucleotides agree with TRBD1. The CDR3 is 15 amino acids. Germline V gene lookup returns CDR1 KGHSH and CDR2 LQKENI. V dropped 2 bases and J dropped 3; count of bases not matched to a gene: 6. This chain's CDR3 is CASSPFDRADTEAFF. As DNA, the CDR3 is TGTGCCAGCTCACCATTCGACAGGGCCGACACTGAAGCTTTCTTT. Filled out from reference TRBV18 and TRBJ1-1, the complete variable domain reads NAGVMQNPRHLVRRRGQEARLRCSPMKGHSHVYWYRQLPEEGLKFMVYLQKENIIDESGMPKERFSAEFPKEGPSILRIQQVVRGDSAAYFCASSPFDRADTEAFFGQGTRLTVV.

The rearrangement links TRBV19 to TRBJ1-3; perhaps TRBD1 as D (5 bases). This CDR3 is 12 amino acids long. CDR1 and CDR2 (germline): LNHDA, SQIVND (reference sequence). Trimming pared 11 bases from V and 0 bases from J, leaving 8 bases between. The CDR3 loop is CAATASGNTIYF. The DNA of the CDR3 is TGTGCCGCGACAGCCTCTGGAAACACCATATATTTT.

V is TRBV6-1 and J is TRBJ2-4, with 8 bases lining up with TRBD1. Per germline, CDR1 MNHNS and CDR2 SASEGT. Trimming took 5 bases from V and 8 from J; bases not matched to a gene: 11. The CDR3 has 15 amino acids. Here the CDR3 DNA reads TGTGCCAGCAGTAACGACAGGGGTTACTTACACATTCAGTACTTC. It encodes CASSNDRGYLHIQYF.

This clone came up a few times. The junction does not match germline at one end; this may be a read error. The rearrangement links TRBV7-7 to TRBJ2-5; a weak D match, TRBD2 (6 bases). The CDR3 totals 16 residues. Germline V gene lookup returns CDR1 SSHAT and CDR2 FNYEAQ (reference sequence). The CDR3 sequence: CASSQNPGGIGETQYF. CDR3 in DNA: TGTGCTAGCAGCCAGAACCCCGGGGGTATTGGGGAGACCCAGTACTTC. Full variable domain (outside the CDR3, taken from reference TRBV7-7 and TRBJ2-5): GAGVSQSPRYKVTKRGQDVTLRCDPISSHATLYWYQQALGQGPEFLTYFNYEAQPDKSGLPSDRFSAERPEGSISTLTIQRTEQRDSAMYRCASSQNPGGIGETQYFGPGTRLLVL.

This chain joins TRBV5-1 and TRBJ2-5; D may be TRBD2 (6 bases). Trimming left V 4 bases short and J 3 bases short, with 7 bases between. This CDR3 contains 12 residues. Germline CDR1 is SGHRS and CDR2 is YFSETQ. CDR3 coding DNA: TGCGCCAGCAGCGGAGGGGAAGAGACCCAGTACTTC. This encodes CASSGGEETQYF.

This clone was observed a few times. V gene TRBV5-1 combines with J gene TRBJ1-2, with D unclear. CDR3 length equals 13 residues. Deletions cut 1 base from V and 7 bases from J, with 11 bases between. Germline-derived CDR1 and CDR2 are SGHRS and YFSETQ. The DNA for the CDR3 is TGCGCCAGCAGCTTGATGACGGGTAGTGGCTACACCTTC. Its translation is CASSLMTGSGYTF. The whole variable domain, remainder taken from reference TRBV5-1 and TRBJ1-2, is KAGVTQTPRYLIKTRGQQVTLSCSPISGHRSVSWYQQTPGQGLQFLFEYFSETQRNKGNFPGRFSGRQFSNSRSEMNVSTLELGDSALYLCASSLMTGSGYTFGSGTRLTVV.

The chain is built from TRBV4-3 and TRBJ2-7; no reliable D call. V shed 0 bases and J shed 5 bases, with 8 bases lying between them. CDR1 and CDR2 (germline): LGHNA, YSLEER. The CDR3 is made up of 13 amino acids. The CDR3: CASSQDLRDEQYF. In DNA form, the CDR3 reads TGCGCCAGCAGCCAAGATCTCCGGGACGAGCAGTACTTC.

This clone has just a few counts. The rearrangement joins TRBV6-6 to TRBJ2-2; unclear D gene. The V gene lost 6 bases and the J gene lost 4 bases, with 18 bases spanning the gap. Germline assignment: CDR1 MNHNY and CDR2 SVGAGI (reference sequence). The CDR3 is made up of 16 amino acids. The CDR3 region is CASRRSDGRTTGELFF. CDR3 coding DNA: TGTGCCAGCAGAAGGTCGGATGGGCGAACCACCGGGGAGCTGTTTTTT.